This TCR beta chain was recorded in a study of cytomegalovirus exposure and HLA in healthy donors. Across the whole study: Of roughly 360 genotyped donors, 75% to 90% grouped in the Caucasian-associated ancestry cluster. Notes on the study in general: Another analysis was done later, and it associated fewer than 20,000 TCR beta sequences with HLA alleles at 0.05 false discovery rate. Reports indicate that TCR beta sequences accurately predicted the HLA-A and HLA-B alleles of most subjects. Researchers catalogued around 150 TCR beta chains as cytomegalovirus-associated.

About this clone: Antigen specificity is unknown.

PCR amplification relied on 60 Vbeta primers (plus 13 Jbeta primers). Sequenced by immunoSEQ multiplex PCR; TCRdb stores in-frame clones only, minus some. The sample carries about 100,000 clones, 70% to 80% recorded once. Germline lookup yields CDR1 MNHEY and CDR2 SMNVEV (reference sequence). Trimming cost V 4 bases and J 5 bases; bases outside gene matches: 0. This CDR3 region has 14 residues. The specimen was PBMCs. The receptor's source is a woman in her late teens or twenties in good health and CMV-seropositive. V and J are TRBV27 and TRBJ2-2; 11 nucleotides agree with TRBD1. CDR3: CASSWDRGTGELFF. The CDR3 DNA reads as TGTGCCAGCAGTTGGGACAGGGGGACCGGGGAGCTGTTTTTT.